Here is one T cell receptor beta chain with its context. Antigen specificity is unknown. PCR primers comprised 60 Vbeta and 13 Jbeta primers. Sequenced by immunoSEQ multiplex PCR; TCRdb stores in-frame clones only, minus some. The sample yields approximately 150,000 clones, about 80% seen once. This sample was taken from a study of cytomegalovirus exposure and HLA in healthy donors. Background on the study: Earlier results showed approximately 110 million unique TCR beta sequences derived from approximately 180 million T cells. General study points: Later analysis indicated greater clonal expansion among HLA-associated TCR beta chains than among equally common other chains. The availability of immune exposure information extended only to CMV serostatus.

What was sequenced was PBMCs. The clonotype comes from a woman aged 45-65 years in good health and CMV-seronegative.

The CDR3 DNA sequence: TGTGCCAGCAGCACTTCTAGCGGGGAGTACAATGAGCAGTTCTTC. Amino acids: CASSTSSGEYNEQFF. This chain uses TRBV9 with TRBJ2-1; 9 nucleotides agree with TRBD2. V trimming: 4 bases; J trimming: 4 bases; junction bases outside the gene matches: 6. CDR3 size: 15 residues. Germline CDR1 SGDLS, CDR2 YYNGEE. Together with reference TRBV9 and TRBJ2-1, the CDR3 gives the full variable domain: DSGVTQTPKHLITATGQRVTLRCSPRSGDLSVYWYQQSLDQGLQFLIQYYNGEERAKGNILERFSAQQFPDLHSELNLSSLELGDSALYFCASSTSSGEYNEQFFGPGTRLTVL.